This T cell receptor beta chain was sequenced in a study of spatial heterogeneity in lung cancer. Study-wide background: Alpha-chain sequences were consistently detected in smaller numbers than beta-chain sequences.

A distinct unique molecular identifier was carried by each TCR cDNA molecule. TCRdb redid the calling of the 5' RACE reads with MiXCR, one entry per CDR3 protein. The repertoire includes about 47,000 distinct CDR3 sequences, 12% of them detected once, and 32% sits in the top ten. The length of the CDR3 is 15 residues. The V segment lost 4 bases and the J segment 4 bases; nucleotides outside the gene matches: 7. Germline values: CDR1 SGHNT, CDR2 YYREEE (reference sequence). In this sample, this clonotype turned up many times. Indicated time point: blood at routine non-recurrence follow-up after resection. Whole RNA from tumor, nontumor lung or frozen PBMC was sequenced unsorted.

The clonotype was recovered from a male donor with early-stage non-small cell lung cancer. This specimen consisted of PBMCs, obtained at follow-up. This chain uses TRBV5-4 with TRBJ2-7; TRBD1 agrees at 11 bases. Written as DNA, the CDR3 is TGTGCCAGCAGCCTACTTGGACAGGGGGCGTACGAGCAGTACTTC. Its translation is CASSLLGQGAYEQYF.